The present entry profiles one T cell receptor beta chain with its context. This record belongs to a study of blood T cell repertoires in COVID-19. Study-wide background: Nucleic acid was either cDNA or gDNA, and it came from T cells, B-cell-depleted T cells, or PBMCs.

V lost 3 bases, J lost 6 bases, and 5 bases stayed unmatched. CDR1 is MNHEY, CDR2 SVGEGT, per germline. The CDR3 runs 14 residues. Assay: immunoSEQ multiplex PCR; the TCRdb copy retains only in-frame clones and omits some. The repertoire holds 55,000 to 70,000 clones, with about four fifths as singletons. The chain uses TRBV6-2 or TRBV6-3 and TRBJ2-7, with 10 bases lining up with TRBD2. This TCR was sampled from a human donor in a cohort sampled during active COVID-19. The specimen sequenced was peripheral blood. CDR3 in amino acids: CASSYLGLASEQYF. In DNA form, the CDR3 reads TGTGCCAGCAGTTATCTGGGACTAGCGTCCGAGCAGTACTTC.